This TCR beta chain was obtained from a study of spatial heterogeneity in lung cancer. The wider study: 55 to 80 TRACERx patients with early, untreated non-small cell lung cancer donated samples. Sequencing consistently turned up more beta-chain sequences than alpha-chain sequences.

The sample's time point: blood at routine non-recurrence follow-up after resection. Sequencing covered unsorted whole RNA taken from tumor, nontumor lung or frozen PBMC. Germline lookup yields CDR1 LGHNA and CDR2 YNFKEQ. CDR3 length: 16 residues. V was trimmed by 4 bases and J by 2 bases, leaving 18 bases between them. This clonotype was observed at least ten times. On each TCR cDNA molecule, a unique molecular identifier was present. TCRdb reprocessed the 5' RACE reads with MiXCR, giving one entry per CDR3 protein. The sample lists about 120,000 distinct CDR3 sequences; 12% were seen once. The TCR sequence derives from a male donor with early-stage non-small cell lung cancer. Specimen: PBMCs, collected at follow-up. The rearrangement uses TRBV4-2 and TRBJ2-7; D assignment may be TRBD1 or TRBD2 (7 bases each). In DNA, the CDR3 is TGTGCCAGCAGCCGCAACCCGACAGGGAGGGCCTACGAGCAGTACTTC. The encoded protein is CASSRNPTGRAYEQYF.